One and the same sample provided the 21 T cell receptor beta chains below, sequenced in a study of blood T cell repertoires in COVID-19. Measured with immunoSEQ multiplex PCR; TCRdb has only the in-frame clones, and not every one. The data hold some 210,000 clones, with roughly 78% observed a single time. The sequencing input was peripheral blood. The origin of the receptors is a woman aged 40 to 50 with acute or convalescent COVID-19.

The chain joins TRBV20-1 to TRBJ2-7; D is perhaps TRBD2 (5 bases). CDR1 and CDR2 from the germline V gene are DFQATT and SNEGSKA (reference sequence). V was trimmed by 3 bases and J by 0 bases, leaving 15 bases between them. The CDR3 sequence is 15 residues long. CDR3 in DNA: TGCAGTGCTAGTAATCAAGCGGAAATCTCCTACGAGCAGTACTTC. Residues: CSASNQAEISYEQYF.

This clone was counted once. The V and J genes are TRBV19 and TRBJ2-5; D is ambiguous. The CDR3 runs 15 residues. Germline values: CDR1 LNHDA, CDR2 SQIVND (reference sequence). V gave up 6 bases and J gave up 3 bases, with 17 bases separating them. The CDR3 loop reads CASSPTGSFKETQYF. In nucleotides, the CDR3 is TGTGCCAGTAGCCCCACCGGGTCGTTTAAAGAGACCCAGTACTTC.

V usage is TRBV12-3 or TRBV12-4 and J usage is TRBJ1-2; D gene uncertain. Trimming left V 4 bases short and J 4 bases short, with 7 bases between. The CDR3 is 12 amino acids. The CDR3 DNA follows: TGTGCCAGCAGTTCCACTCTCTATGGCTACACCTTC. Its protein is CASSSTLYGYTF.

The genes are TRBV12-5 and TRBJ2-3; D possibly corresponds to TRBD1 (6 bases). Germline V gene data show CDR1 as LGHNT and CDR2 as FRNRAP. Deletions cut 5 bases from V and 2 bases from J, with 17 bases between. CDR3 length: 16 residues. The CDR3 nucleotides read TGTGCTAGTGGTCTCATAAGTGGGGGCTTCACAGATACGCAGTATTTT. Translating gives CASGLISGGFTDTQYF.

This clone was found many times. This sequence joins TRBV20-1 and TRBJ2-1; 9 nucleotides align to TRBD2. Trimming removed 3 bases from V and 5 bases from J; junction bases left unmatched: 8. This CDR3 is built from 15 residues. Looked up from germline, CDR1 is DFQATT and CDR2 is SNEGSKA (reference sequence). This CDR3 is CSASSPTSGNNEQFF. The DNA of the CDR3 is TGCAGTGCTAGTTCCCCGACTAGCGGAAACAATGAGCAGTTCTTC.

This chain joins TRBV3-1 (or the pseudogene TRBV3-2) and TRBJ2-1; 11 bases are shared with TRBD2. CDR3 size: 15 residues. Per the germline V gene, CDR1 is LGHDT and CDR2 is YNNKEL (reference sequence). Trimming cost V 2 bases and J 8 bases; bases outside gene matches: 5. This chain's CDR3 is CASSQWTSGLDEQFF. The CDR3 nucleotides read TGTGCCAGCAGCCAATGGACTAGCGGGCTCGATGAGCAGTTCTTC.

The chain carries TRBV7-2 and TRBJ2-1; 9 bases map to TRBD2. This CDR3 has 15 residues. CDR1 is SGHTA, CDR2 FQGNSA, per germline. The V segment lost 5 bases and the J segment 3 bases; nucleotides outside the gene matches: 5. The DNA of the CDR3 is TGTGCCAGCAGCACCATAGCGGGGGTCTACAATGAGCAGTTCTTC. Translation gives CASSTIAGVYNEQFF.

The chain carries TRBV12-3 or TRBV12-4 and TRBJ2-5; D tentatively reads TRBD1 or TRBD2 (6 bases each). This CDR3 region has 11 residues. The V end lost 5 bases, the J end lost 9 bases, and 10 bases lay between the germline ends. The CDR3 loop is CASSVGGPQYF. In nucleotides, the CDR3 is TGTGCCAGCAGTGTAGGGGGGCCCCAGTACTTC.

The chain has TRBV5-6 and TRBJ2-7; 11 bases line up with TRBD1. This CDR3 spans 14 amino acids. Trimming removed 0 bases from V and 6 bases from J; junction bases left unmatched: 2. The germline CDR1 and CDR2 sequences are SGHDT and YYEEEE. The CDR3 sequence is CASSLGDRGGEQYF. The DNA for the CDR3 is TGTGCCAGCAGCTTGGGGGACAGGGGGGGCGAGCAGTACTTC.

This sequence joins TRBV9 and TRBJ2-3; 10 nucleotides line up with TRBD2. Germline V gene lookup returns CDR1 SGDLS and CDR2 YYNGEE. V lost 0 bases, J lost 1 base, and 5 bases stayed unmatched. The CDR3 sequence is 17 residues long. The CDR3 loop is CASSVGASGSGTDTQYF. CDR3 DNA sequence: TGTGCCAGCAGCGTAGGGGCTAGCGGGAGTGGCACAGATACGCAGTATTTT.

The chain joins TRBV14 to TRBJ2-1; D gene uncertain. The CDR3 totals 13 residues. With 0 bases removed from V and 7 bases from J, the gap between germline ends came to 7 bases. Germline CDR1 reads SGHDN; CDR2 reads FVKESK. The CDR3 coding sequence is TGTGCCAGCAGCCAAGAGAACGAGAATGAGCAGTTCTTC. It translates to CASSQENENEQFF. The full variable domain, rest sourced from reference TRBV14 and TRBJ2-1, is EAGVTQFPSHSVIEKGQTVTLRCDPISGHDNLYWYRRVMGKEIKFLLHFVKESKQDESGMPNNRFLAERTGGTYSTLKVQPAELEDSGVYFCASSQENENEQFFGPGTRLTVL.

This chain connects TRBV6-6 to TRBJ2-1, with 7 bases fitting TRBD1. The V segment lost 6 bases and the J segment 7 bases; nucleotides outside the gene matches: 3. The CDR3 loop spans 12 amino acids. Per germline, CDR1 MNHNY and CDR2 SVGAGI (reference sequence). The CDR3 reads CASRTGLNEQFF. CDR3 in DNA: TGTGCCAGCAGGACAGGGTTGAATGAGCAGTTCTTC.

This chain uses TRBV7-8 with TRBJ2-2; 7 bases are a match to TRBD2. There are 14 residues in the CDR3. CDR1 and CDR2 (germline): SGHVS, FQNEAQ. V gave up 11 bases and J gave up 6 bases; unmatched junction bases: 12. CDR3 in amino acids: CAGQEGRGPGELFF. In DNA, the CDR3 is TGTGCCGGTCAGGAAGGGAGGGGCCCCGGGGAGCTGTTTTTT. Together with reference TRBV7-8 and TRBJ2-2, the CDR3 gives the full variable domain: GAGVSQSPRYKVAKRGQDVALRCDPISGHVSLFWYQQALGQGPEFLTYFQNEAQLDKSGLPSDRFFAERPEGSVSTLKIQRTQQEDSAVYLCAGQEGRGPGELFFGEGSRLTVL.

The chain joins TRBV11-2 to TRBJ1-1, with a weak D call TRBD1 (6 bases). Germline-derived CDR1 and CDR2 are SGHAT and FQNNGV. The CDR3 has 14 residues. The V end was cut by 5 bases, the J end by 1 base, with 11 bases between. This chain's CDR3 is CASSPLTGNTEAFF. CDR3 in DNA: TGTGCCAGCAGCCCCTTGACAGGGAACACTGAAGCTTTCTTT.

This clone was counted once. J is TRBJ2-4 and V is TRBV5-1; 9 positions match TRBD1. The CDR3 sequence is 12 residues long. Germline lookup yields CDR1 SGHRS and CDR2 YFSETQ. V dropped 2 bases and J dropped 15; count of bases not matched to a gene: 6. This CDR3 is CASSFDRGVSYF. The CDR3 DNA reads TGCGCCAGCAGCTTCGACAGGGGGGTGTCGTACTTC.

This rearrangement joins TRBV6-5 to TRBJ1-5, with D perhaps matching TRBD1 (6 bases). The germline V and J ends were trimmed by 10 bases and 2 bases, with 12 bases remaining between them. CDR1 and CDR2 (germline): MNHEY, SVGAGI. This CDR3 is 13 amino acids long. CDR3 sequence reads: CAISRGGNQPQHF. CDR3 nucleotides: TGTGCCATTTCCAGGGGCGGCAATCAGCCCCAGCATTTT.

The sample holds one count of this clone. The chain couples TRBV4-2 to TRBJ2-1, with D tentatively TRBD2 (6 bases). Per germline, CDR1 LGHNA and CDR2 YNFKEQ. This CDR3 has 17 residues. Trimming cost V 0 bases and J 1 base, with 13 bases left between them. The CDR3 region is CASSQDHRLASYNEQFF. CDR3 sequence (DNA): TGTGCCAGCAGCCAAGATCATCGGCTAGCGTCCTACAATGAGCAGTTCTTC.

The rearrangement links TRBV25-1 to TRBJ2-4; 7 bases are shared with TRBD1. The V and J ends lost 2 bases and 4 bases, in that order; junction bases with no gene match: 2. Germline lookup yields CDR1 MGHDK and CDR2 SYGVNS. The CDR3 is 14 residues long. The CDR3 DNA is TGTGCCAGCAGTGAACCAGGGGGTAAAAACATTCAGTACTTC. It yields the protein CASSEPGGKNIQYF.

The rearrangement links TRBV6-2 or TRBV6-3 to TRBJ2-1; 8 nucleotides align to TRBD1. This CDR3 has 14 residues. V shed 5 bases and J 7 bases; nucleotides not matched to a gene: 7. CDR1 and CDR2 (germline): MNHEY, SVGEGT. Here the CDR3 reads CASSNTGGTNEQFF. CDR3 sequence (DNA): TGTGCCAGCAGTAACACAGGGGGTACGAATGAGCAGTTCTTC.

This chain connects TRBV15 to TRBJ1-4, with D possibly being TRBD1 (5 bases). From germline, CDR1 is LNHNV and CDR2 YYDKDF (reference sequence). This CDR3 is built from 16 residues. Trimming left V 3 bases short and J 0 bases short, with 11 bases between. CDR3 protein: CATSRRGGATNEKLFF. CDR3 coding DNA: TGTGCCACCAGCAGGAGGGGAGGCGCAACTAATGAAAAACTGTTTTTT.

This clone was recorded once. The chain carries TRBV10-2 and TRBJ1-2; possibly TRBD1 for D (6 bases). The germline V gene has CDR1 WSHSY and CDR2 SAAADI. The CDR3 consists of 11 residues. V gave up 2 bases and J gave up 8 bases, with 6 bases separating them. The CDR3 reads CASSETGGYTF. DNA of the CDR3: TGCGCCAGCAGTGAGACAGGGGGCTACACCTTC.